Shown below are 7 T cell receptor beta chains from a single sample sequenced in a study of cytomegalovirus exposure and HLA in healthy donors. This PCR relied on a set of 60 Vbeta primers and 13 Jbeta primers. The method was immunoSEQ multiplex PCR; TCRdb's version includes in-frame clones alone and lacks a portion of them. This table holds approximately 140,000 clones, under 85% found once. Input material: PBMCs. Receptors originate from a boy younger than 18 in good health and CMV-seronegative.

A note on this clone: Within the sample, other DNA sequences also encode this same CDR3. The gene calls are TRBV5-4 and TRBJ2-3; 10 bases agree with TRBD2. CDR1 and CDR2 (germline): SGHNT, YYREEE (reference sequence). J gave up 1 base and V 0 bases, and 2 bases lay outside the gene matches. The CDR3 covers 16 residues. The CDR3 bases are TGTGCCAGCAGCTTGGGTCTAGCGGGGGGCACAGATACGCAGTATTTT. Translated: CASSLGLAGGTDTQYF.

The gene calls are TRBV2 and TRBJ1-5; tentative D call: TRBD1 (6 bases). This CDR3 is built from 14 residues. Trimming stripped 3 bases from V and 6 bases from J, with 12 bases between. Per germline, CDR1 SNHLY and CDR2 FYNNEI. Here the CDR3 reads CASSDRRGPQPQHF. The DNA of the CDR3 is TGTGCCAGCAGTGATCGCAGGGGCCCTCAGCCCCAGCATTTT.

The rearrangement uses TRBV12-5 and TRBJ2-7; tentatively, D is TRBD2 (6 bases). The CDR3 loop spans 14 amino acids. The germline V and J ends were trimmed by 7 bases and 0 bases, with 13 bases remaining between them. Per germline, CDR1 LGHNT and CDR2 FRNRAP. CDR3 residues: CASAGGRSSYEQYF. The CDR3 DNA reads TGTGCTAGTGCCGGGGGACGGAGCTCCTACGAGCAGTACTTC.

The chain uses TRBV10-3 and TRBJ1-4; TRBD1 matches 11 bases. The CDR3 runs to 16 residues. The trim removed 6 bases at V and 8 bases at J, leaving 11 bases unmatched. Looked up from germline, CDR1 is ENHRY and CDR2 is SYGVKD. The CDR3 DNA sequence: TGTGCCATCAGGGAAGGACAGGGGGCCGGAGGCGAAAAACTGTTTTTT. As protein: CAIREGQGAGGEKLFF.

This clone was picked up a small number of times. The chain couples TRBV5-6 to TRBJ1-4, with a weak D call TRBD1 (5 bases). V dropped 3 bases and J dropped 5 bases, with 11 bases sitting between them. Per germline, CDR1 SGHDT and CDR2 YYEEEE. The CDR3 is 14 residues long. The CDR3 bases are TGTGCCAGCAGCTCCGACAGTTTAAATGAAAAACTGTTTTTT. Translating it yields CASSSDSLNEKLFF.

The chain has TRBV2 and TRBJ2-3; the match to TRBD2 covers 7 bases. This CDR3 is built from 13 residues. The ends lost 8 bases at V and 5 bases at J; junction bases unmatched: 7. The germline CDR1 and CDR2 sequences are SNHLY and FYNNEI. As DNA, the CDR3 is TGTGCCAGCGGGCGGGAGAGTGTAGATACGCAGTATTTT. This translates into CASGRESVDTQYF.

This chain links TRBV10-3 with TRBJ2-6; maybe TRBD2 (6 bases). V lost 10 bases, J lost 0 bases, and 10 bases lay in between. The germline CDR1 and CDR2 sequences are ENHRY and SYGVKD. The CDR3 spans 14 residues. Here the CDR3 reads CATRTNSGANVLTF. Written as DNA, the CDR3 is TGTGCCACCCGGACTAACTCTGGGGCCAACGTCCTGACTTTC.